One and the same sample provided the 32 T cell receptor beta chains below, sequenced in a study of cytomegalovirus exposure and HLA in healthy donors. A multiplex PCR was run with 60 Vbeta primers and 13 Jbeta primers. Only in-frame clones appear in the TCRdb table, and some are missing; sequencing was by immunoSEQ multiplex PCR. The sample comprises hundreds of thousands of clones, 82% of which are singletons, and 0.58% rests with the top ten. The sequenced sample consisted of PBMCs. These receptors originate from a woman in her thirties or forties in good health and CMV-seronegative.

The CDR3 DNA reads as TGTGCCAGCAGCTTAGTACGGTACGCCGGGGAGCTGTTTTTT. Translation gives CASSLVRYAGELFF. The V call is TRBV11-2, the J call TRBJ2-2; D remains unclear. Germline CDR1 is SGHAT and CDR2 is FQNNGV. V lost 1 base, J lost 6 bases, and 9 bases lay in between. The CDR3 covers 14 residues.

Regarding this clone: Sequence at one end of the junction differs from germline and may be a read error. The CDR3 DNA sequence: TGTGCCAGCAGTTTAGAACTGGCAGGGGGGTTAGCTTTCTTT. Translating it yields CASSLELAGGLAFF. The chain employs TRBV7-2 and TRBJ1-1, with 7 nucleotides matching TRBD1. The CDR3 has 14 residues. Germline CDR1 and CDR2: SGHTA and FQGNSA.

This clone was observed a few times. The chain's CDR3 is CASSSRQGFGDEKLFF. CDR3 DNA: TGTGCCAGCAGCTCCAGACAGGGGTTTGGGGATGAAAAACTGTTTTTT. The V and J genes are TRBV5-4 and TRBJ1-4; 8 bases align to TRBD1. V lost 3 bases, J lost 6 bases, and 10 bases stayed unmatched. The CDR3 covers 16 residues. Germline CDR1 SGHNT, CDR2 YYREEE (reference sequence). The whole variable domain, filled in from reference TRBV5-4 and TRBJ1-4, reads ETGVTQSPTHLIKTRGQQVTLRCSSQSGHNTVSWYQQALGQGPQFIFQYYREEENGRGNFPPRFSGLQFPNYSSELNVNALELDDSALYLCASSSRQGFGDEKLFFGSGTQLSVL.

CDR3 amino acids: CASSTGGGLESPLHF. Here the CDR3 DNA reads TGTGCCAGCAGCACCGGGGGGGGCTTGGAGTCACCCCTCCACTTT. V gene TRBV11-3 combines with J gene TRBJ1-6; maybe TRBD1 (6 bases). The CDR3 has 15 amino acids. V lost 5 bases and J 10 bases, leaving 18 bases between the germline ends. CDR1 SGHNT and CDR2 YENEEA come from the germline V gene.

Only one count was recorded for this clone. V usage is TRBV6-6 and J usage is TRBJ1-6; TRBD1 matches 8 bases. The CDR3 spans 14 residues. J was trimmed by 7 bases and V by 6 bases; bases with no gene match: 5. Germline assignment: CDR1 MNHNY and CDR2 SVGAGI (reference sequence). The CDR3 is CASRESGGNSPLHF. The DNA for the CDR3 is TGTGCCAGCAGGGAATCAGGGGGCAATTCACCCCTCCACTTT.

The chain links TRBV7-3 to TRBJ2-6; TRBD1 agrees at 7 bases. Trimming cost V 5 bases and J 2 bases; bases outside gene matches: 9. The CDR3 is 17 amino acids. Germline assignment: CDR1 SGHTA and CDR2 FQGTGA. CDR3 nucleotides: TGTGCCAGCAGCCACGCACCGACAGGGACTGGGGCCAACGTCCTGACTTTC. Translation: CASSHAPTGTGANVLTF.

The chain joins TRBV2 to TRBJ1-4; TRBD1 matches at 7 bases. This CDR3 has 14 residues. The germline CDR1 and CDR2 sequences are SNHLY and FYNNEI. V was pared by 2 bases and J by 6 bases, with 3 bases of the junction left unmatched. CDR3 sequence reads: CASSENRGDEKLFF. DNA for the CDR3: TGTGCCAGCAGTGAAAACAGGGGCGATGAAAAACTGTTTTTT. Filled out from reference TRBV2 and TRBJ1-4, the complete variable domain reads EPEVTQTPSHQVTQMGQEVILRCVPISNHLYFYWYRQILGQKVEFLVSFYNNEISEKSEIFDDQFSVERPDGSNFTLKIRSTKLEDSAMYFCASSENRGDEKLFFGSGTQLSVL.

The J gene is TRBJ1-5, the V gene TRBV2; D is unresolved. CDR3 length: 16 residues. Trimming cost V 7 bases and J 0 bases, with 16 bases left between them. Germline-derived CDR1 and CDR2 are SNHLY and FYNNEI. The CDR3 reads CASTPQVSYSNQPQHF. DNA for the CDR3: TGTGCCAGCACCCCCCAGGTATCTTATAGCAATCAGCCCCAGCATTTT. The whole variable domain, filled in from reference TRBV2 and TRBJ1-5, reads EPEVTQTPSHQVTQMGQEVILRCVPISNHLYFYWYRQILGQKVEFLVSFYNNEISEKSEIFDDQFSVERPDGSNFTLKIRSTKLEDSAMYFCASTPQVSYSNQPQHFGDGTRLSIL.

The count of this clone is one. As DNA, the CDR3 is TGTGCCAGCAGCTTTAGGTCAGGGGAGCAGTTCTTC. This codes for CASSFRSGEQFF. The chain employs TRBV7-6 and TRBJ2-1, with TRBD1 as a possible D gene (5 bases). The CDR3 spans 12 residues. CDR1 and CDR2 (germline): SGHVS, FNYEAQ. The germline V and J ends were trimmed by 3 bases and 10 bases, with 10 bases remaining between them.

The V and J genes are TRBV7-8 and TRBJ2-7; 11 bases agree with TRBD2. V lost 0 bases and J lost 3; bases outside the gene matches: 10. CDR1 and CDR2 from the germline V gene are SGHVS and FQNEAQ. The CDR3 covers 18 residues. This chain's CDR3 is CASSLAVAGGPFGYEQYF. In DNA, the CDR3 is TGTGCCAGCAGCTTAGCGGTAGCGGGGGGGCCGTTCGGCTACGAGCAGTACTTC.

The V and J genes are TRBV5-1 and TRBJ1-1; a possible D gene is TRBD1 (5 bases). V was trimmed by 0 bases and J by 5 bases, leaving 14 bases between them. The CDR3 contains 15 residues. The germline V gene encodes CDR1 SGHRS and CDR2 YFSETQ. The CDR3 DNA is TGCGCCAGCAGCTTGGGACAGCCCATAGGAACTGAAGCTTTCTTT. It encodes CASSLGQPIGTEAFF. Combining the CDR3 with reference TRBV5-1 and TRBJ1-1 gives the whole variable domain KAGVTQTPRYLIKTRGQQVTLSCSPISGHRSVSWYQQTPGQGLQFLFEYFSETQRNKGNFPGRFSGRQFSNSRSEMNVSTLELGDSALYLCASSLGQPIGTEAFFGQGTRLTVV.

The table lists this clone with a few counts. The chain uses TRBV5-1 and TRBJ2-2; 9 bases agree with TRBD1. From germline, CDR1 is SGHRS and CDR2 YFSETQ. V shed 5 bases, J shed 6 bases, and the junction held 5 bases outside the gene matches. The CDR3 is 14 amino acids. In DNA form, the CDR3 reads TGCGCCAGCAGTACACAGGGGGCGCCCGGGGAGCTGTTTTTT. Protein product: CASSTQGAPGELFF.

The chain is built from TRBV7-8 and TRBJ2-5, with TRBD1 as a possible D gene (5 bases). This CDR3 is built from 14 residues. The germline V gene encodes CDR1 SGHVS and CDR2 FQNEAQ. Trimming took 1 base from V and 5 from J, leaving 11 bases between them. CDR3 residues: CASSLGGTTETQYF. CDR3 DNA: TGTGCCAGCAGCTTAGGGGGCACCACGGAGACCCAGTACTTC.

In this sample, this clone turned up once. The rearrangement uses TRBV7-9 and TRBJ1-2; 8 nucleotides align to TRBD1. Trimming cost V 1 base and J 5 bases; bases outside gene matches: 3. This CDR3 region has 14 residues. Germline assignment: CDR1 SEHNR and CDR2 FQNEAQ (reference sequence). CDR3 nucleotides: TGTGCCAGCAGCTTAGAGACAGGGGCGTATGGCTACACCTTC. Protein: CASSLETGAYGYTF.

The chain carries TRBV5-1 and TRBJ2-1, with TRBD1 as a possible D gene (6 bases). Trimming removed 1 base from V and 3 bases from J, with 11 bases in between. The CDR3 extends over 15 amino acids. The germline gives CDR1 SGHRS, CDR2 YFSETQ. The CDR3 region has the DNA TGCGCCAGCAGCTTGACGCTACAGGGCTACAATGAGCAGTTCTTC. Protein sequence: CASSLTLQGYNEQFF.

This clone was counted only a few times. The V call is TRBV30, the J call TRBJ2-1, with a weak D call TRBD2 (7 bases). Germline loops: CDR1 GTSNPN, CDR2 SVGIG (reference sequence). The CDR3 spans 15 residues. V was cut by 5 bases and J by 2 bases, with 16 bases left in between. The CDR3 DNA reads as TGTGCCTGGGCGTTGGGGGGGGCTACCTACAATGAGCAGTTCTTC. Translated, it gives CAWALGGATYNEQFF.

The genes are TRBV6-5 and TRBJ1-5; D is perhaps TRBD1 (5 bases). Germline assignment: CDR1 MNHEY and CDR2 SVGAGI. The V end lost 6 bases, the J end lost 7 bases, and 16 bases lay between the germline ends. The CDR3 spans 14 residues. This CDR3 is CASRHQGLYQPQHF. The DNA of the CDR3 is TGTGCCAGCAGACATCAGGGTCTATACCAGCCCCAGCATTTT.

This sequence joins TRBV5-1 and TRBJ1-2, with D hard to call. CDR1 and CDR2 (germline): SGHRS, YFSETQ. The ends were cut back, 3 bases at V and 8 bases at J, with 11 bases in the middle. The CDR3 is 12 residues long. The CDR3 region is CASSWELEGYTF. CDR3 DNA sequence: TGCGCCAGCAGCTGGGAGCTTGAGGGCTACACCTTC.

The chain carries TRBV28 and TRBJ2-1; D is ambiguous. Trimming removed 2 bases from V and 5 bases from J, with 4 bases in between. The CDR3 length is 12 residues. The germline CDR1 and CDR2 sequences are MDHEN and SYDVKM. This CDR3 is CASSLEDNEQFF. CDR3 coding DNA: TGTGCCAGCAGTTTAGAGGACAATGAGCAGTTCTTC.

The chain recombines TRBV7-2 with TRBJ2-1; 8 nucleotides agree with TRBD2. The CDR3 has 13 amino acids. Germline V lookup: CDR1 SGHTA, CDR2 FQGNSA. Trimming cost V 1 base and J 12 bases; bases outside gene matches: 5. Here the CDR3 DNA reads TGTGCCAGCAGCTTAGGAGCGGGGGATGGGCAGTTCTTC. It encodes CASSLGAGDGQFF.

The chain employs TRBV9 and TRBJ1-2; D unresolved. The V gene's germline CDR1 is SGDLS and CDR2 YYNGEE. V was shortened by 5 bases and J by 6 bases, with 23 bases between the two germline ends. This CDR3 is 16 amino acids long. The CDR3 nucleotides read TGTGCCAGCAGACTCAACGAGGGTTTAGATTCTCATGGCTACACCTTC. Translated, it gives CASRLNEGLDSHGYTF. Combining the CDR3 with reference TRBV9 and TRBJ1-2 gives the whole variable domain DSGVTQTPKHLITATGQRVTLRCSPRSGDLSVYWYQQSLDQGLQFLIQYYNGEERAKGNILERFSAQQFPDLHSELNLSSLELGDSALYFCASRLNEGLDSHGYTFGSGTRLTVV.

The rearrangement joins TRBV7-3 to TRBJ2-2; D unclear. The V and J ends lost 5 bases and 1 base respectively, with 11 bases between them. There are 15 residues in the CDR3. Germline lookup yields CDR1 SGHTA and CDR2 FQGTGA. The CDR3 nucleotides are TGTGCCAGCAGCGTCGATCGCGGGAACACCGGGGAGCTGTTTTTT. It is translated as CASSVDRGNTGELFF.

This chain's CDR3 is CASSKRQGSSYEQYF. In DNA, the CDR3 is TGTGCCAGCAGTAAGCGACAGGGAAGCTCCTACGAGCAGTACTTC. The chain combines TRBV6-6 with TRBJ2-7; TRBD1 agrees at 7 bases. The germline gives CDR1 MNHNY, CDR2 SVGAGI (reference sequence). This CDR3 contains 15 residues. Trimming removed 5 bases from V and 0 bases from J; junction bases left unmatched: 7.

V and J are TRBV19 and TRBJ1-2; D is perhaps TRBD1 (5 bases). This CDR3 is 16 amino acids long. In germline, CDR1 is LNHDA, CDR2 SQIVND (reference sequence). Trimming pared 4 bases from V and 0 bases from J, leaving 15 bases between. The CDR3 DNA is TGTGCCAGTAGTAACCCGCCGGACATAACTAACTATGGCTACACCTTC. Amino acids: CASSNPPDITNYGYTF.

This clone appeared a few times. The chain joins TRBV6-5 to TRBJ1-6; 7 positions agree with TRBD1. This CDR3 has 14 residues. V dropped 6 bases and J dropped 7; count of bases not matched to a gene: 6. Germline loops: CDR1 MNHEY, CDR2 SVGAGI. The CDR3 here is CASSLRGENSPLHF. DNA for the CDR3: TGTGCCAGCAGCCTCAGGGGGGAAAATTCACCCCTCCACTTT.

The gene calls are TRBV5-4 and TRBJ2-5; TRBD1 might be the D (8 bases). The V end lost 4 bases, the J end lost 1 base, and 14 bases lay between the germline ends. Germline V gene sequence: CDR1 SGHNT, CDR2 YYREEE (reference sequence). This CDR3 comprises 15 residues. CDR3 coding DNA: TGTGCCAGCAGCAAACAGGGGGGGGTCCAAGAGACCCAGTACTTC. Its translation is CASSKQGGVQETQYF.

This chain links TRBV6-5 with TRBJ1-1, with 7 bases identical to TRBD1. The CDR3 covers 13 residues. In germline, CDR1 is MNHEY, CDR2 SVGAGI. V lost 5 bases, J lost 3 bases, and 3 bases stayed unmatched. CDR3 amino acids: CASSPRGYTEAFF. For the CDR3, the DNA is TGTGCCAGCAGTCCCAGGGGGTACACTGAAGCTTTCTTT.

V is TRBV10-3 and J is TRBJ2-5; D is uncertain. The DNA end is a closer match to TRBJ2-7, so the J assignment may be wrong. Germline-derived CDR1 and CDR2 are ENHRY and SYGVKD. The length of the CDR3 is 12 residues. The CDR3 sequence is CAISEKSYEQYF. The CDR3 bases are TGTGCCATCAGTGAGAAATCCTACGAGCAGTACTTC.

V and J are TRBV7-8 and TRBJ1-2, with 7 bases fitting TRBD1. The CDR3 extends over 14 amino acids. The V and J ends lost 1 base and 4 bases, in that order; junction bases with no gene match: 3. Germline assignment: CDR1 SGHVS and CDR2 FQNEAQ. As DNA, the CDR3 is TGTGCCAGCAGCTTAGAGGGACAGTCCTATGGCTACACCTTC. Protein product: CASSLEGQSYGYTF.

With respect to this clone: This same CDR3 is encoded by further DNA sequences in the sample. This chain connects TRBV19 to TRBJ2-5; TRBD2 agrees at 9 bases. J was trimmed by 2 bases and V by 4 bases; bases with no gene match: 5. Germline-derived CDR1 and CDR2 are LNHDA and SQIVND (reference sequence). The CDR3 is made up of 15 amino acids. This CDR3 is CASSRAGGAQETQYF. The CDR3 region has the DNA TGTGCCAGTAGTAGGGCGGGAGGGGCACAAGAGACCCAGTACTTC.

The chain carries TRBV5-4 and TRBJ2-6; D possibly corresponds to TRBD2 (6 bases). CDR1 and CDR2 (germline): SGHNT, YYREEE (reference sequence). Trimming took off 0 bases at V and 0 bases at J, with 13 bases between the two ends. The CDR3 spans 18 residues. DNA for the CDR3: TGTGCCAGCAGCTTGGGTGGGGGGTCCAGCTCTGGGGCCAACGTCCTGACTTTC. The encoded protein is CASSLGGGSSSGANVLTF.

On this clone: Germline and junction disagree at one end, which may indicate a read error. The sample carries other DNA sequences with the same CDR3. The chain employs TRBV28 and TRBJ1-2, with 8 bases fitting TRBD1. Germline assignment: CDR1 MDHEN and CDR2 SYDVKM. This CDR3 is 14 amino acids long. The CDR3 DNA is TGTGCTAGCAGTTTATGGCGACAGGGGAATGGCTACACCTTC. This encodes CASSLWRQGNGYTF.